This TCR beta chain stems from a study of cytomegalovirus exposure and HLA in healthy donors. The PCR contained 60 Vbeta and 13 Jbeta primers. Assay: immunoSEQ multiplex PCR; the TCRdb copy retains only in-frame clones and omits some. The table has some 200,000 clones, about 80% seen once. To note about this clone: Different DNA sequences within this sample yield the same CDR3.

Sequencing was performed on PBMCs. The clonotype originates from a man aged 18 to 29 in good health and CMV-seronegative.

In DNA form, the CDR3 reads TGTGCCAGCAGCCCCGGGACTACAAACAATGAGCAGTTCTTC. It translates to CASSPGTTNNEQFF. The chain is built from TRBV27 and TRBJ2-1; 7 positions match TRBD2. The CDR3 extends over 14 amino acids. Unmatched junction bases numbered 7, after V lost 6 bases and J lost 5 bases. Germline CDR1 is MNHEY and CDR2 is SMNVEV (reference sequence).